Given below is one TCR beta chain in context. The data belong to a study of T cell changes during pregnancy in multiple sclerosis. Sequencing used immunoSEQ multiplex PCR; TCRdb keeps in-frame clones, though not all of them. The repertoire consists of more than 35,000 clones, with about 88% occurring once and the leading ten covering 0.5% to 0.65%. CDR1 SGHAT and CDR2 FQNNGV come from the germline V gene. V shed 8 bases, J shed 3 bases, and the junction held 3 bases outside the gene matches. CDR3 length: 13 residues. The TCR comes from a female donor with multiple sclerosis, enrolled in a pregnancy study. Sample: CD4+ T cells from peripheral blood mononuclear cells, taken in the first trimester of pregnancy. This chain connects TRBV11-2 to TRBJ2-1, with TRBD2 matching 8 bases. The CDR3 nucleotides read TGTGCCAGCTCACTAGCGGTCTACAATGAGCAGTTCTTC. It is translated as CASSLAVYNEQFF.